These T cell receptor beta chains were read from a single sample in a study of beta chain features in type 1 diabetes. Measured with immunoSEQ multiplex PCR; TCRdb has only the in-frame clones, and not every one. Among hundreds of thousands of clones listed, roughly 13% were seen once. The material sequenced was naive CD4+ T cells from blood. Every receptor here comes from a woman aged 18 to 35 with type 1 diabetes. Both conserved end residues are trimmed from each CDR3.

>TRBJ1-5|TRBV7-9
ASSAGTGNQPQH
>TRBJ2-7|TRBV28
ASRAREQY
>TRBJ2-3|TRBV4-1
ASSLRRGADTQY
>TRBJ2-7|TRBV27
ASSLRAGSYEQY
>TRBJ2-3|TRBV7-6
ASSPAGDTQY
>TRBJ2-7|TRBV18
ASSPDRRAYEQY
>TRBJ1-5|TRBV28
ASSLQGRNQPQH
>TRBJ2-3|TRBV7-8
ASSLASRADTQY
>TRBJ1-2|TRBV11-2
ASSSHPLDGYT
>TRBJ2-3|TRBV30
AWTSKDTQY
>TRBJ1-4|TRBV5-6
ASSPRARSSILL
>TRBJ1-1|TRBV19
ASSLSASGMNTEAF
>TRBJ1-5|TRBV2
ASSAGQAVGQPQH
>TRBJ2-1|TRBV18
ASSMTGYNEQF
>TRBJ2-7|TRBV4-1
ASSPPGRGYEQY
>TRBJ2-3|TRBV29-1
SVERARGTQY
>TRBJ1-4|TRBV4-1
ASSRTDNEKLF
>TRBJ2-6|TRBV14
ASSHSSGANVLT